Listed below are T cell receptor beta chains from one sample, sequenced in a study of shared clonotypes between healthy human individuals. Clones were read by immunoSEQ multiplex PCR, and TCRdb kept only the in-frame ones, dropping some. The sample lists about 710,000 clones, around 78% occurring once. The material sequenced was memory CD4+ T cells sorted from blood. These receptors were obtained from a woman aged 25 to 39 in good health. The CDR3 runs from the conserved cysteine through the conserved F or W. D genes are given only for firm matches. Expanded clones get a size class; other rows say once, few or many, or leave the size out.

J gene | D gene | clone size | V gene | CDR3 DNA | CDR3 protein
TRBJ2-1 | NA | NA | TRBV27 | TGTGCCTTAGGGGGTAGTAACAATGAGCAGTTCTTC | CALGGSNNEQFF
TRBJ2-3 | NA | NA | TRBV5-1 | TGCGCCAGCAGCTCAGGGACCGGGGGAGATACGCAGTATTTT | CASSSGTGGDTQYF
TRBJ2-7 | NA | NA | TRBV5-8 | TGTGCCAGCAGTTTACAGGGTAGCAACGAGCAGTACTTC | CASSLQGSNEQYF
TRBJ1-2 | NA | NA | TRBV7-8 | TGTGCCAGCAGCCCCGGCGGCTGGGTTGGCTACACCTTC | CASSPGGWVGYTF
TRBJ2-2 | NA | few | TRBV30 | TGTGCCTGGAGTCTCCAAACCGGGGAGCTGTTTTTT | CAWSLQTGELFF
TRBJ1-4 | NA | NA | TRBV5-4 | TGTGCCAGCAGCCTTGGGTCTGAAAAACTGTTTTTT | CASSLGSEKLFF
TRBJ2-1 | TRBD2 | NA | TRBV19 | TGTGCCACCGCGCCCTCCGGGACTAGCGGGATTGGGCAGTTCTTC | CATAPSGTSGIGQFF
TRBJ2-1 | NA | NA | TRBV5-1 | TGCGCCAGCAGCTTACCCCTAGCGTCTTACAATGAGCAGTTCTTC | CASSLPLASYNEQFF
TRBJ1-2 | NA | few | TRBV5-5 | TGTGCCAGCAGCTTTATATGGGACTATGGCTACACCTTC | CASSFIWDYGYTF
TRBJ2-7 | NA | few | TRBV28 | TGTGCCAGCAGTTTATTGCACAGTTCATCCTACGAGCAGTACTTC | CASSLLHSSSYEQYF
TRBJ2-7 | NA | NA | TRBV29-1 | TGCAGCGTTCTTGGTTCCTTCAGGGAGCAGTACTTC | CSVLGSFREQYF
TRBJ1-2 | NA | few | TRBV14 | TGTGCCAGCAGCCCGCAGGGGCACTATGGCTACACCTTC | CASSPQGHYGYTF
TRBJ2-3 | NA | NA | TRBV11-3 | TGTGCCAGCAGCCGGTCCCGCACAGATACGCAGTATTTT | CASSRSRTDTQYF
TRBJ2-5 | NA | NA | TRBV27 | TGTGCCAGCAGTTTAATTGGCCGGCCAAGGGCCCAAGAGACCCAGTACTTC | CASSLIGRPRAQETQYF
TRBJ1-3 | NA | NA | TRBV15 | TGTGCCACCAGCAGCTTACAGGGAACTGGAAACACCATATATTTT | CATSSLQGTGNTIYF
TRBJ1-3 | NA | NA | TRBV6-1 | TGTGCCAGCAGTTCGCCGAACTCTGGAAACACCATATATTTT | CASSSPNSGNTIYF
TRBJ2-3 | TRBD2 | few | TRBV2 | TGTGCCAGCAGTGGACTAGCGCGCCACACAGATACGCAGTATTTT | CASSGLARHTDTQYF
TRBJ2-3 | TRBD1 | NA | TRBV5-1 | TGCGCCAGCAGCCCCCAGACAGGGTCTAGCACAGATACGCAGTATTTT | CASSPQTGSSTDTQYF
TRBJ2-3 | NA | NA | TRBV4-1 | TGCGCCAGCAGCCAAGATTGGGACTTAAGCACAGATACGCAGTATTTT | CASSQDWDLSTDTQYF
TRBJ2-6 | TRBD2 | NA | TRBV27 | TGTGCCAGCAGGCGTACTAGCGGGAGTCCGACTGGGGCCAACGTCCTGACTTTC | CASRRTSGSPTGANVLTF
TRBJ1-2 | NA | NA | TRBV28 | TGTGCCAGCCGCTCCCTGCCTAACTATGGCTACACCTTC | CASRSLPNYGYTF
TRBJ2-1 | NA | NA | TRBV5-4 | TGTGCCAGCAGCTTTGGGGGGGCTTTGGGTGAGCAGTTCTTC | CASSFGGALGEQFF
TRBJ2-1 | NA | NA | TRBV6-1 | TGTGCCAGCAAGATAGCGGAAACTAACAATGAGCAGTTCTTC | CASKIAETNNEQFF
TRBJ1-1 | TRBD1 | few | TRBV11-2 | TGTGCCAGCAGCTTCAGTCCGGGACAGGGCACTGAAGCTTTCTTT | CASSFSPGQGTEAFF
TRBJ2-5 | TRBD1 | NA | TRBV5-1 | TGCGCCAGCAGCTGGGGCCGGGACAGGTTGTTTAAAGAGACCCAGTACTTC | CASSWGRDRLFKETQYF
TRBJ2-6 | NA | many | TRBV19 | TGTGCCAGTAGTATCCAGGGCTCTGGGGCCAACGTCCTGACTTTC | CASSIQGSGANVLTF
TRBJ2-7 | NA | NA | TRBV2 | TGTGCCAGCAGGGGGGCAAACGAGCAGTACTTC | CASRGANEQYF
TRBJ2-7 | TRBD2 | NA | TRBV6-5 | TGTGCCAGCAGTTACCTTAGCGGGAGCTCCTACGAGCAGTACTTC | CASSYLSGSSYEQYF
TRBJ2-4 | NA | NA | TRBV5-6 | TGTGCCAGCAGCTTGGGAACAGGAGGAAACATTCAGTACTTC | CASSLGTGGNIQYF
TRBJ2-7 | NA | NA | TRBV4-1 | TGCGCCAGCAGCCAAGGTCCACAAACCAAGAGGAACGAGCAGTACTTC | CASSQGPQTKRNEQYF
TRBJ1-4 | TRBD1 | NA | TRBV18 | TGTGCCAGCTCACCCGGGACAGGGACCTCGGAAAAACTGTTTTTT | CASSPGTGTSEKLFF
TRBJ2-7 | NA | NA | TRBV13 | TGTGCCAGCAGCCGCCGGACAGTCTCCTACGAGCAGTACTTC | CASSRRTVSYEQYF
TRBJ1-2 | TRBD1 | NA | TRBV18 | TGTGCCAGCTCACCAGACAGGGATGCCTATGGCTACACCTTC | CASSPDRDAYGYTF
TRBJ2-3 | NA | NA | TRBV9 | TGTGCCAGCAGCGCCCCCTCCCGCACAGATACGCAGTATTTT | CASSAPSRTDTQYF
TRBJ2-5 | TRBD1 | NA | TRBV27 | TGTGCCAGCAGATTGAACAGGGGGCGGGAAGAGACCCAGTACTTC | CASRLNRGREETQYF
TRBJ2-5 | TRBD2 | NA | TRBV7-9 | TGTGCCAGCAGGGCTAGCGGCGGGGAGACCCAGTACTTC | CASRASGGETQYF
TRBJ1-2 | NA | NA | TRBV6-6 | TGTGCCAGCAGTGCGACCGGGGCACACCTCTACACCTTC | CASSATGAHLYTF
TRBJ2-7 | NA | NA | TRBV6-1 | TGTGCCAGCAGTGAAGGCGGCTTGTACTTC | CASSEGGLYF
TRBJ2-7 | NA | NA | TRBV2 | TGTGCCAGCAGTGAAGCCCTCATGGGAGGGGGCCAGCAGTACTTC | CASSEALMGGGQQYF
TRBJ2-5 | TRBD1 | NA | TRBV28 | TGTGCCAGCAGTTCCCCTGCGACAGGGGTTCGGGAGACCCAGTACTTC | CASSSPATGVRETQYF
TRBJ1-4 | NA | NA | TRBV15 | TGTGCCACCAGCAGTTTACAGGGCGTCGGAGAAAAACTGTTTTTT | CATSSLQGVGEKLFF
TRBJ2-4 | NA | NA | TRBV19 | TGTGCCAGTAGACCCTCCGCGGGTGGTTTTCAGTACTTC | CASRPSAGGFQYF
TRBJ2-7 | NA | NA | TRBV25-1 | TGTGCCAGCAGTGAAACCCACCAAGGGGGGGGGTCCTACGAGCAGTACTTC | CASSETHQGGGSYEQYF
TRBJ2-7 | NA | few | TRBV11-2 | TGTGCCAGCAGCTTAGAGACTGGGGCATTATCCTACGAGCAGTACTTC | CASSLETGALSYEQYF
TRBJ2-2 | NA | many | TRBV7-3 | TGTGCCAGCACCCGGACGAACACCGGGGAGCTGTTTTTT | CASTRTNTGELFF
TRBJ2-7 | TRBD2 | once | TRBV27 | TGTGCCAGCAGTCGAGGGACTAGCGACTACGAGCAGTACTTC | CASSRGTSDYEQYF
TRBJ2-3 | NA | NA | TRBV30 | TGTGCCTGGAGTGTACGGGGTGGGAGGTTTGATACGCAGTATTTT | CAWSVRGGRFDTQYF
TRBJ1-1 | TRBD1 | NA | TRBV5-4 | TGTGCCAGCAGCTTACAGGGGGTGAACACTGAAGCTTTCTTT | CASSLQGVNTEAFF
TRBJ1-1 | NA | NA | TRBV7-9 | TGTGCCAGCAGCTTTTGGGTTTCTGAAGCTTTCTTT | CASSFWVSEAFF
TRBJ1-5 | NA | NA | TRBV7-9 | TGTGCCAGCAGCTTAGCCTCCATCAATCAGCCCCAGCATTTT | CASSLASINQPQHF
TRBJ2-3 | NA | few | TRBV5-4 | TGTGCCAGCAGCTTGGCACTTTCGGCAACAGATACGCAGTATTTT | CASSLALSATDTQYF
TRBJ2-5 | NA | NA | TRBV5-1 | TGCGCCAGCAGCTTGGAGGGCAGGGGAGATTTCGAGACCCAGTACTTC | CASSLEGRGDFETQYF